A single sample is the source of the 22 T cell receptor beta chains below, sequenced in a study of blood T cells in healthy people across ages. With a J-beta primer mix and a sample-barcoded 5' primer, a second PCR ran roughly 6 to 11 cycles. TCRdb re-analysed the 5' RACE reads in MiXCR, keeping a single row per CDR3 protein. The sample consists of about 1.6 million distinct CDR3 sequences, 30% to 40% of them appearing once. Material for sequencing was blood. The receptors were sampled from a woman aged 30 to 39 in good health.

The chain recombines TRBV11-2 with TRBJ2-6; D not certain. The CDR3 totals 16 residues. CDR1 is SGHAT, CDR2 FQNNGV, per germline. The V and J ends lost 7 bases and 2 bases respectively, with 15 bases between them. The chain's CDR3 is CASTDLAPAGANVLTF. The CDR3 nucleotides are TGTGCCAGCACCGACTTAGCACCCGCTGGGGCCAACGTCCTGACTTTC.

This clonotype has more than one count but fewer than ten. The CDR3 DNA reads as TGTGCCAGTAGTCCGGACAGGGACGATGGCTACACCTTC. Translating it yields CASSPDRDDGYTF. The V call is TRBV19, the J call TRBJ1-2; 8 nucleotides agree with TRBD1. Trimming at V came to 5 bases and at J to 6 bases, leaving 5 bases not matched to a gene. This CDR3 has 13 residues. The germline gives CDR1 LNHDA, CDR2 SQIVND (reference sequence).

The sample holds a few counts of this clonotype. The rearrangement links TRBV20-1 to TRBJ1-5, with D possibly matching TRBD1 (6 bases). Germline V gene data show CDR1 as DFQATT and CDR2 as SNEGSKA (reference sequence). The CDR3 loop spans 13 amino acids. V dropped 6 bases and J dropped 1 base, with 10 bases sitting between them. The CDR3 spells CSAWTASNQPQHF. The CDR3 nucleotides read TGCAGTGCCTGGACAGCCAGCAATCAGCCCCAGCATTTT.

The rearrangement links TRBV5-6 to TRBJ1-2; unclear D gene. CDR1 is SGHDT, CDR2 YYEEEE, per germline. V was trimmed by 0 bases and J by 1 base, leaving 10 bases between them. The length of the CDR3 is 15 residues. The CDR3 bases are TGTGCCAGCAGCTTGGAGGGATGGGGTAACTATGGCTACACCTTC. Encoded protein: CASSLEGWGNYGYTF.

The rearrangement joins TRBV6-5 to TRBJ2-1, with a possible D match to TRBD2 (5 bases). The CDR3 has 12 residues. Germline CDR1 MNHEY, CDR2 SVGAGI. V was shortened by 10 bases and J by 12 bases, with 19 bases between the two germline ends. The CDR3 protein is CATGVSALMQFF. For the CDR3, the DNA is TGTGCCACCGGGGTATCTGCTTTGATGCAGTTCTTC.

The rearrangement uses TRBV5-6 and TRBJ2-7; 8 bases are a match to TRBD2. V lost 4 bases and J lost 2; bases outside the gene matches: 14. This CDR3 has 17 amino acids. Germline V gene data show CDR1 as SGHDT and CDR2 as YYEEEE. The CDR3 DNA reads TGTGCCAGCAGCCCTTCCCCAGCGGGAGAAGGCGCCTACGAGCAGTACTTC. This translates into CASSPSPAGEGAYEQYF.

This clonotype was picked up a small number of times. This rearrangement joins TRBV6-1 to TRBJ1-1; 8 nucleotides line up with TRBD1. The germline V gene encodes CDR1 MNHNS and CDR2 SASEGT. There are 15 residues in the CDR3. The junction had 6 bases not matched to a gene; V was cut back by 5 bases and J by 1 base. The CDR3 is CASSLRTGKNTEAFF. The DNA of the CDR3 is TGTGCCAGCAGTCTACGGACAGGGAAGAACACTGAAGCTTTCTTT.

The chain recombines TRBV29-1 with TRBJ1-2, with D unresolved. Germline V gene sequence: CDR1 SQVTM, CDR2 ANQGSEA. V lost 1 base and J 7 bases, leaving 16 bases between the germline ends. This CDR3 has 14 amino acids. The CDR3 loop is CSVEVISGVRGYTF. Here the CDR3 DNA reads TGCAGCGTTGAAGTAATATCCGGGGTTCGTGGCTACACCTTC. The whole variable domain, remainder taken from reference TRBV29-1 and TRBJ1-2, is SAVISQKPSRDICQRGTSLTIQCQVDSQVTMMFWYRQQPGQSLTLIATANQGSEATYESGFVIDKFPISRPNLTFSTLTVSNMSPEDSSIYLCSVEVISGVRGYTFGSGTRLTVV.

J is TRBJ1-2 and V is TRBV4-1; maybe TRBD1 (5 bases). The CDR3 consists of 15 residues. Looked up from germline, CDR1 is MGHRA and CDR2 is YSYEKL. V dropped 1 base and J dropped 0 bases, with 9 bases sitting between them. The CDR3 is CASSQVPGANYGYTF. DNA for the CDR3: TGCGCCAGCAGCCAAGTACCGGGGGCTAACTATGGCTACACCTTC.

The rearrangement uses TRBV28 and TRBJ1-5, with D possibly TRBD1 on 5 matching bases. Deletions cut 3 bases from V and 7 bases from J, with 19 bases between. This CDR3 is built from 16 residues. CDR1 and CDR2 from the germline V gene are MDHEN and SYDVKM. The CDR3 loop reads CASSLGGFGLLQPQHF. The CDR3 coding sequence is TGTGCCAGCAGTTTGGGGGGGTTTGGGTTGTTGCAGCCCCAGCATTTT.

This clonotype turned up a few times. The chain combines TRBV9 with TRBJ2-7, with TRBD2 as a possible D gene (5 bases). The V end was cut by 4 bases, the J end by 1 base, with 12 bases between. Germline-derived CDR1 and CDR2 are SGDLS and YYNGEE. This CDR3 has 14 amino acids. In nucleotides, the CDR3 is TGTGCCAGCAGCCCCTATTCGGGGTCCTACGAGCAGTACTTC. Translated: CASSPYSGSYEQYF. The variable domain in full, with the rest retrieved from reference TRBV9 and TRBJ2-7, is DSGVTQTPKHLITATGQRVTLRCSPRSGDLSVYWYQQSLDQGLQFLIQYYNGEERAKGNILERFSAQQFPDLHSELNLSSLELGDSALYFCASSPYSGSYEQYFGPGTRLTVT.

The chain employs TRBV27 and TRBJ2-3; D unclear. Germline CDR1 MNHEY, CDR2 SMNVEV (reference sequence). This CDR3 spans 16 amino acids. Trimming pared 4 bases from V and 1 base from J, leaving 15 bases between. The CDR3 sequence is CASSSGGFLGTDTQYF. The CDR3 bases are TGTGCCAGCAGTTCCGGCGGTTTTCTAGGCACAGATACGCAGTATTTT.

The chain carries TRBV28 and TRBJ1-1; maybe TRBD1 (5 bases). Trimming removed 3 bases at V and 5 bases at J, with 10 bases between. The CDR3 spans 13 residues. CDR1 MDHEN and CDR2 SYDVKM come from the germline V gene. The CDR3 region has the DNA TGTGCCAGCAGTTTCACTTGGGGGACTGAAGCTTTCTTT. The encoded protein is CASSFTWGTEAFF.

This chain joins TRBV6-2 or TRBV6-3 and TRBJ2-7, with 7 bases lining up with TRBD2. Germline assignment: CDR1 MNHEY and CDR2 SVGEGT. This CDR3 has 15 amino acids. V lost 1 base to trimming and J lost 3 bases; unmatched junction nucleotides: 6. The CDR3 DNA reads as TGTGCCAGCAGTTACTACCGGGGCGGGGGCTACGAGCAGTACTTC. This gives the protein CASSYYRGGGYEQYF.

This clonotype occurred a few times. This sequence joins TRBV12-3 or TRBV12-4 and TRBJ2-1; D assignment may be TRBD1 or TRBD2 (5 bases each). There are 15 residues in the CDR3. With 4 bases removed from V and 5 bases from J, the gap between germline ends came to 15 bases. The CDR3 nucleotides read TGTGCCAGCAGTTCACCAGGGCTGGAGGACAATGAGCAGTTCTTC. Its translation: CASSSPGLEDNEQFF.

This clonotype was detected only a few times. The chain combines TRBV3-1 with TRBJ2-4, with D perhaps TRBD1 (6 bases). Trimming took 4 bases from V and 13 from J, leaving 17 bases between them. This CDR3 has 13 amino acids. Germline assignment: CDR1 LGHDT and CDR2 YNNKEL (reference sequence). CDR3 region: CASSPGHPSQQYF. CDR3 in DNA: TGTGCCAGCAGCCCGGGACACCCTTCCCAGCAGTACTTC.

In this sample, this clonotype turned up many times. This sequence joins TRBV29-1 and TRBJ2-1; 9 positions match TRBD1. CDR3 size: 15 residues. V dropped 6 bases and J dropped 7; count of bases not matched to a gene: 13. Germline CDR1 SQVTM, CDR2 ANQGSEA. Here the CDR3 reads CSVGTGPFPHNEQFF. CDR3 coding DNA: TGCAGCGTGGGGACAGGGCCTTTCCCCCATAATGAGCAGTTCTTC.

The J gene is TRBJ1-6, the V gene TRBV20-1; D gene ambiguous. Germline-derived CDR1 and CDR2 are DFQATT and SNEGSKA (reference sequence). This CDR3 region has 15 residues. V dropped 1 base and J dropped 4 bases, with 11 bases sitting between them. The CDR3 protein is CSARAPGVYNSPLHF. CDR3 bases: TGCAGTGCTAGAGCCCCCGGGGTGTATAATTCACCCCTCCACTTT.

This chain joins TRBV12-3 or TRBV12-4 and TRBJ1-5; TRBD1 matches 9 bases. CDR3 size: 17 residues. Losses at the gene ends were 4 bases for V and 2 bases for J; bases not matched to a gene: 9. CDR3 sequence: CASSSYGTGYGNQPQHF. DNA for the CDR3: TGTGCCAGCAGTTCCTACGGGACAGGGTATGGCAATCAGCCCCAGCATTTT.

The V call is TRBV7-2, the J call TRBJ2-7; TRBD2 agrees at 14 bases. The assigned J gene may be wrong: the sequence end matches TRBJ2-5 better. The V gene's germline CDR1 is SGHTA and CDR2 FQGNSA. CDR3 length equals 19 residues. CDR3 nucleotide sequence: TGTGCCAGCAGCCAGGCCCCGGGACTAGCGGGAGCGGCGGGAAAGACCCAGTACTTC. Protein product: CASSQAPGLAGAAGKTQYF.

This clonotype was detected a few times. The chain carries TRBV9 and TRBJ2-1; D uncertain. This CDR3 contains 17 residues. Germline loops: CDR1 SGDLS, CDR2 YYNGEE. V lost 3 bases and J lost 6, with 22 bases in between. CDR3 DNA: TGTGCCAGCAGCGCCAACCTCGAGATGGTAGTCCTCAATGAGCAGTTCTTC. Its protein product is CASSANLEMVVLNEQFF.

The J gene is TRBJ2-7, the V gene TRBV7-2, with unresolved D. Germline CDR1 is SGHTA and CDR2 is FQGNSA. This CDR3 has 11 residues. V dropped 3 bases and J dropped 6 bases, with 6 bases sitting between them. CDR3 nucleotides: TGTGCCAGCAGCTTCTACGGCGAGCAGTACTTC. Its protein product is CASSFYGEQYF.